This T cell receptor (beta chain) stems from a study of blood T cell repertoires in COVID-19. Across the study: Researchers got acute and convalescent COVID-19 samples from the United States, Italy and Spain. The analysed material was cDNA or gDNA that came from T cells, B-cell-depleted T cells, or PBMCs.

TCRdb keeps only in-frame clones here, not all; method: immunoSEQ multiplex PCR. The top ten clones hold over 4.5% of a sample with 200,000 to 250,000 clones, 85% to 90% of them seen once. Between the trimmed V and J ends, which lost 1 base and 0 bases, there was a span of 9 bases. The CDR3 length is 16 residues. The germline CDR1 and CDR2 sequences are MNHEY and SVGAGI. The rearrangement links TRBV6-5 to TRBJ2-2, with a weak D call TRBD1 (6 bases). This receptor was taken from a man of 80 years or more with acute or convalescent COVID-19. The sample consisted of peripheral blood. The CDR3 DNA is TGTGCCAGCAGTTACTTCGGGACACCGAACACCGGGGAGCTGTTTTTT. Its protein is CASSYFGTPNTGELFF.